The rows below give T cell receptor beta chains drawn from one sample of a study of cytomegalovirus exposure and HLA in healthy donors. Profiled with immunoSEQ multiplex PCR; TCRdb holds only in-frame clones, not every one. This sample's table has 100,000 to 150,000 clones. What was sequenced was PBMCs. The receptors were gathered from a man in his forties in good health and CMV-seronegative. Both conserved end residues are part of each CDR3. The D gene is left open where the match is weak.

v_call	j_call	d_call	cdr3_aa	cdr3_nt
TRBV29-1	TRBJ2-1	TRBD2	CSVARTSGRPSSYNEQFF	TGCAGCGTTGCTAGGACTAGCGGGAGGCCGAGCTCCTACAATGAGCAGTTCTTC
TRBV29-1	TRBJ2-5	TRBD1	CSVNRGQETQYF	TGCAGCGTTAACAGGGGCCAAGAGACCCAGTACTTC
TRBV18	TRBJ2-7	TRBD1	CASSSTQGAIWQYF	TGTGCCAGCTCATCAACCCAGGGGGCTATTTGGCAGTACTTC
TRBV18	TRBJ2-1	TRBD1	CASSPRTGGYNEQFF	TGTGCCAGCTCACCAAGGACAGGGGGCTACAATGAGCAGTTCTTC
TRBV10-2	TRBJ2-1	TRBD2	CASRQAGTRGNEQFF	TGCGCCAGCAGACAAGCCGGGACTAGAGGCAATGAGCAGTTCTTC
TRBV6-5	TRBJ2-1	NA	CASSALGYNEQFF	TGTGCCAGCAGTGCACTCGGCTACAATGAGCAGTTCTTC
TRBV2	TRBJ2-7	NA	CASSSQGGEQYF	TGTGCCAGCTCCTCACAGGGCGGGGAGCAGTACTTC
TRBV6-5	TRBJ2-2	TRBD1	CASSKTAGGTGELFF	TGTGCCAGCAGTAAGACGGCAGGGGGAACCGGGGAGCTGTTTTTT
TRBV11-1	TRBJ2-1	NA	CASSLEISEPYNEQFF	TGTGCCAGCAGCTTAGAAATTAGCGAGCCTTACAATGAGCAGTTCTTC
TRBV5-4	TRBJ1-1	NA	CASSRDMNTEAFF	TGTGCCAGCAGTCGGGACATGAACACTGAAGCTTTCTTT
TRBV6-5	TRBJ2-7	TRBD1	CASSDGTGAYEQYF	TGTGCCAGCAGCGACGGGACAGGGGCCTACGAGCAGTACTTC
TRBV10-3	TRBJ2-3	TRBD2	CAISAGSGLAGTDTQYF	TGTGCCATCAGCGCCGGGAGTGGACTAGCGGGCACAGATACGCAGTATTTT
TRBV5-1	TRBJ2-7	TRBD1	CASSLPIQGVKTYEQYF	TGCGCCAGCAGCTTGCCTATACAGGGGGTAAAGACCTACGAGCAGTACTTC
TRBV18	TRBJ1-4	NA	CASSPVQTNEKLFF	TGTGCCAGCTCCCCAGTGCAGACTAATGAAAAACTGTTTTTT
TRBV5-1	TRBJ2-3	TRBD1	CASSDRQGPADTQYF	TGCGCCAGCAGCGATCGACAGGGTCCCGCAGATACGCAGTATTTT
TRBV11-2	TRBJ2-7	NA	CASSPDFSYEQYF	TGTGCCAGCAGCCCGGACTTTTCCTACGAGCAGTACTTC
TRBV11-3	TRBJ2-1	TRBD1	CASSIRQGATYNEQFF	TGTGCCAGCAGCATCAGACAGGGGGCGACTTACAATGAGCAGTTCTTC
TRBV2	TRBJ1-4	TRBD1	CASRRDRGRVEKLFF	TGTGCCAGCAGAAGGGACAGGGGGCGCGTTGAAAAACTGTTTTTT
TRBV11-3	TRBJ2-5	TRBD2	CASSLGTSGQETQYF	TGTGCCAGCAGCTTAGGGACTAGCGGGCAAGAGACCCAGTACTTC
TRBV11-2	TRBJ2-2	NA	CASTPDINTGELFF	TGTGCCAGCACCCCGGACATTAACACCGGGGAGCTGTTTTTT
TRBV6-1	TRBJ2-7	NA	CASSEADSTYEQYF	TGTGCCAGCAGTGAAGCAGACAGTACCTACGAGCAGTACTTC
TRBV10-3	TRBJ1-4	NA	CAISGQSNEKLFF	TGTGCCATCAGTGGGCAGTCTAATGAAAAACTGTTTTTT
TRBV25-1	TRBJ1-4	NA	CASSDYRGQTEKLFF	TGTGCCAGCAGTGATTATCGGGGTCAGACTGAAAAACTGTTTTTT
TRBV19	TRBJ1-2	NA	CASSISVGALGYGYTF	TGTGCCAGTAGTATATCAGTTGGGGCGCTGGGCTATGGCTACACCTTC
TRBV19	TRBJ2-5	NA	CASSIDYSEETQYF	TGTGCCAGTAGTATAGATTATTCTGAAGAGACCCAGTACTTC
TRBV27	TRBJ1-5	TRBD1	CASSPPRGTGGFNQPQHF	TGTGCCAGCAGTCCGCCCCGCGGGACAGGGGGATTCAATCAGCCCCAGCATTTT
TRBV25-1	TRBJ1-5	TRBD1	CASRGTGGAGNQPQHF	TGTGCCAGTAGGGGGACAGGGGGCGCGGGCAATCAGCCCCAGCATTTT
TRBV5-1	TRBJ2-5	TRBD1	CASSLGGTGPETQYF	TGCGCCAGCAGCTTGGGTGGGACAGGGCCAGAGACCCAGTACTTC
TRBV28	TRBJ2-3	TRBD2	CASSLLAGVGGDTQYF	TGTGCCAGCAGTTTACTAGCGGGAGTAGGAGGGGATACGCAGTATTTT
TRBV5-4	TRBJ2-7	TRBD1	CASSWETGGGQYF	TGTGCCAGCAGCTGGGAGACAGGGGGCGGACAGTACTTC
TRBV28	TRBJ1-4	NA	CASQSLAATNEKLFF	TGTGCCAGCCAAAGCCTAGCTGCAACTAATGAAAAACTGTTTTTT